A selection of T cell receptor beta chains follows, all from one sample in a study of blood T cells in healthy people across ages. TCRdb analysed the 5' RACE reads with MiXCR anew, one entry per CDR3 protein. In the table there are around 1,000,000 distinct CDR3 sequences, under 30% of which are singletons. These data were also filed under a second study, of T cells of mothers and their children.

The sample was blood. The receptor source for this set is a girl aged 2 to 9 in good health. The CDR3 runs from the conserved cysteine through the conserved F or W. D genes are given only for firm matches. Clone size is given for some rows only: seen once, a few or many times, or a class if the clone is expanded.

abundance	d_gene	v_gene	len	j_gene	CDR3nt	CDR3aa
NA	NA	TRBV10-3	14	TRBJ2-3	TGTGCCATCAGTGAGCCCTTAACCTGGGATACGCAGTATTTT	CAISEPLTWDTQYF
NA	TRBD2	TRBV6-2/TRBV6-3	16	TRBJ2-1	TGTGCCAGCAGTTTTGGTAGCGGGGACTCCTACAATGAGCAGTTCTTC	CASSFGSGDSYNEQFF
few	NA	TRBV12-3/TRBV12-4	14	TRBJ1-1	TGTGCCAACATTAACGATCCGGCAAACACTGAAGCTTTCTTT	CANINDPANTEAFF
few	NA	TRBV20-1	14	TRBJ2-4	TGCAGTGCAGCAAATTTCTTCTCCAAAAACATTCAGTACTTC	CSAANFFSKNIQYF
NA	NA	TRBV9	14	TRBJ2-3	TGTGCCAGCAGCGTAGGCGGGGAGGTAGATACGCAGTATTTT	CASSVGGEVDTQYF
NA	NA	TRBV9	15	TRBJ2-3	TGTGCCAGCAGCGTAGAGGGGTGGGCCACAGATACGCAGTATTTT	CASSVEGWATDTQYF
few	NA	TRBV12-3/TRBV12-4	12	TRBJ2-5	TGTGCCAGCAGTTCTTATGTGGAGACCCAGTACTTC	CASSSYVETQYF
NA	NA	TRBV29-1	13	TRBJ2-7	TGCAGCGTTGTCGTACAGGGTCCAGCCGAGCAGTACTTC	CSVVVQGPAEQYF
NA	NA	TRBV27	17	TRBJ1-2	TGTGCCAGCAGATTAGGGTATTCGGACGGGACTAACTATGGCTACACCTTC	CASRLGYSDGTNYGYTF
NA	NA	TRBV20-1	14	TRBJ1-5	TGCAGTGCTAGAGATAGGACAGCCAATCAGCCCCAGCATTTT	CSARDRTANQPQHF
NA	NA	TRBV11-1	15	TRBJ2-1	TGTGCCAGCAGCTCCACACCCAGTACCTACAATGAGCAGTTCTTC	CASSSTPSTYNEQFF
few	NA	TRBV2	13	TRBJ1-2	TGTGCCAGCAGGGACCGGCTGGGGTATGGCTACACCTTC	CASRDRLGYGYTF
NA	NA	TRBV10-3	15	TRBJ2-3	TGTGCCATCAGTGAGGCTAGCCCTAACACAGATACGCAGTATTTT	CAISEASPNTDTQYF
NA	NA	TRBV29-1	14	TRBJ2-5	TGCAGCGTTGTATCAGACAGGAGCTCCTACAAGCAGTACTTC	CSVVSDRSSYKQYF
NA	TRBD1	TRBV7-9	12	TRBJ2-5	TGTGCCAGCGAGGGGGCAAGGGAGACCCAGTACTTC	CASEGARETQYF
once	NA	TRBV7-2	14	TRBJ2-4	TGTGCCAGCAGCTTAGACGGGTCTAAGTCGTTTCAGTACTTC	CASSLDGSKSFQYF
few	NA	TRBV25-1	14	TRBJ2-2	TGTGCCAGCAGTGAAGGTGTTGTCTCCGGGGAGCTGTTTTTT	CASSEGVVSGELFF
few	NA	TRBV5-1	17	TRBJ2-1	TGCGCCAGCAGCTTGGGGACGCTAGCGAACTCTTACAATGAGCAGTTCTTC	CASSLGTLANSYNEQFF
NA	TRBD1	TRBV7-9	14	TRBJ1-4	TGTGCCAGCAGCCAGGGGGGGCTGAGCGAAAAACTGTTTTTT	CASSQGGLSEKLFF
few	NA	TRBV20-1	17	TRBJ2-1	TGCAGTGCTAGAGATCGTAGGGGGATTAGCTCCTACAATGAGCAGTTCTTC	CSARDRRGISSYNEQFF
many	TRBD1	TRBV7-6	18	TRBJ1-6	TGTGCCAGCAGCTTCCAGCAGGGACAGAGCTCCTATAATTCACCCCTCCACTTT	CASSFQQGQSSYNSPLHF
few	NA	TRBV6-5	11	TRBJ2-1	TGTGCCAGTACGGGGAACAATGAGCAGTTCTTC	CASTGNNEQFF
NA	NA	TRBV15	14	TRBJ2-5	TGTGCCACCAGCAGAGATCAGGGCCCAGAGACCCAGTACTTC	CATSRDQGPETQYF
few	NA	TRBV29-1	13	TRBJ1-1	TGCAGCGTTGTTCTGGGAGAAGGGGCTGAAGCTTTCTTT	CSVVLGEGAEAFF
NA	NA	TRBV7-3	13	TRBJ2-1	TGTGCCAGCAGCTTTACCGGTAGCAATGAGCAGTTCTTC	CASSFTGSNEQFF
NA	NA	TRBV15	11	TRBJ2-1	TGTGCCACCAGCAGTGGAGTCGGGCAGTTCTTC	CATSSGVGQFF
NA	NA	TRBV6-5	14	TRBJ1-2	TGTGCCAGCAGGCCCGACCGAGGTTTTTATGGCTACACCTTC	CASRPDRGFYGYTF
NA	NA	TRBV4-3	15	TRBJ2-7	TGCGCCAGCAGCCAAGAGTTCGAGAGCTCCTACGAGCAGTACTTC	CASSQEFESSYEQYF
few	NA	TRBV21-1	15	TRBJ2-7	TGTGCCAGCAGCAACGGATCCGGGACCGAATACGAGCAGTACTTC	CASSNGSGTEYEQYF
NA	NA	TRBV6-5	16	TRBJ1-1	TGTGCCAGCAGTTACGGGAGGGGCGGGGAGGACACTGAAGCTTTCTTT	CASSYGRGGEDTEAFF
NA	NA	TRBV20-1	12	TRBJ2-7	TGCAGTGCTAGTCCCCCCACGGGGGAGCAGTACTTC	CSASPPTGEQYF
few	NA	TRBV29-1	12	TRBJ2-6	TGCAGCGCCAATACTGGGGCCAACGTCCTGACTTTC	CSANTGANVLTF
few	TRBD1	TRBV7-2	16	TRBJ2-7	TGTGCCAGCAGCTTGAGCGGGACAGGGAGCTCCTACGAGCAGTACTTC	CASSLSGTGSSYEQYF
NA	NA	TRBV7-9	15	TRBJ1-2	TGTGCCAGCAGCTTAGGCAGGACAAGGGGGTATGGCTACACCTTC	CASSLGRTRGYGYTF
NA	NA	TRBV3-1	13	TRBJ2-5	TGTGCCAGCAGCCAAATAACGGGGGCGACCCAGTACTTC	CASSQITGATQYF
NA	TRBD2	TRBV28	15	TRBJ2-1	TGTGCCAGCAGTTTGGAGTCGGCTGCGGGGGGTGAGCAGTTCTTC	CASSLESAAGGEQFF
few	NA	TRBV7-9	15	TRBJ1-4	TGTGCCAGCAGCTCTAGGACCTCAACTAATGAAAAACTGTTTTTT	CASSSRTSTNEKLFF
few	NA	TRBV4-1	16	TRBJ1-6	TGCGCCAGCAGCCAAGTGCGGCTGAGTTATAATTCACCCCTCCACTTT	CASSQVRLSYNSPLHF
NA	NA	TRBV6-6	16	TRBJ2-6	TGTGCCAGCAGCCCCGATTGGGGGGCCGGGGCCAACGTCCTGACTTTC	CASSPDWGAGANVLTF
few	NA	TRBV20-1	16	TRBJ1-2	TGCAGTGCTAGGGGGGGTACGGACAGTCATAACTATGGCTACACCTTC	CSARGGTDSHNYGYTF
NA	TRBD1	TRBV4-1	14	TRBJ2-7	TGCGCCAGCAGCCGACATGGACAGGGAGTGGGGCAGTACTTC	CASSRHGQGVGQYF
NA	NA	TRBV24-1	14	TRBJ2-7	TGTGCCACCAGTGCTCAGGTGTTACCCTACGAGCAGTACTTC	CATSAQVLPYEQYF
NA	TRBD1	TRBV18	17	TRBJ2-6	TGTGCCAGCTCGCCGGGACAGGGGTTCTCTGGGGCCAACGTCCTGACTTTC	CASSPGQGFSGANVLTF
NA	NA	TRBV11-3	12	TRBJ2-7	TGTGCCAGCAGCTTAGACCCCCACGAGCAGTACTTC	CASSLDPHEQYF
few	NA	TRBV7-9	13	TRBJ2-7	TGTGCCAGCAATCCCCCTCATACGCGCGAGCAGTACTTC	CASNPPHTREQYF
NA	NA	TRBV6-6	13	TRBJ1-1	TGTGCCAGCAGTCCCTTTAAGAACACTGAAGCTTTCTTT	CASSPFKNTEAFF
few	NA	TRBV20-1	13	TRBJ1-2	TGCAGTGCCCGCCTTGGGGGGGAGTATGGCTACACCTTC	CSARLGGEYGYTF
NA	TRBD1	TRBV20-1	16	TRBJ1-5	TGCAGTGCTAGTCTGGGACAGGGGTCGGGAAATCAGCCCCAGCATTTT	CSASLGQGSGNQPQHF
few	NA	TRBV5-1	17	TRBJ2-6	TGCGCCAGCAGCTTGTCCTGGTCCAACTCTGGGGCCAACGTCCTGACTTTC	CASSLSWSNSGANVLTF